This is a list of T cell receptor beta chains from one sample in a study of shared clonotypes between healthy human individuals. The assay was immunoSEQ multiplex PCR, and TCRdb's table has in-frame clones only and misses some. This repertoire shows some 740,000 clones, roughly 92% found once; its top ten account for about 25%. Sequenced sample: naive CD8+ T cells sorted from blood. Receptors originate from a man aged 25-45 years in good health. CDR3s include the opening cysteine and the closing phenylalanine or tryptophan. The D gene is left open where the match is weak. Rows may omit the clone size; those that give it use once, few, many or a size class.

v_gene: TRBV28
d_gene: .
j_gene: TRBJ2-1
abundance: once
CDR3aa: CATVGGHNEQFF
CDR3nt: TGTGCCACGGTGGGGGGACACAATGAGCAGTTCTTC

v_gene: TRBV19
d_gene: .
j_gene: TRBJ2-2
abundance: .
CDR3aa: CASTSRGVAGELFF
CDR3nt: TGTGCCAGTACGAGCAGGGGAGTAGCCGGGGAGCTGTTTTTT

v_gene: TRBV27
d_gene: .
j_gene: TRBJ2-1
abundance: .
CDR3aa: CASGEMGRGDEQFF
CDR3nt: TGTGCCAGCGGGGAAATGGGGAGAGGAGATGAGCAGTTCTTC

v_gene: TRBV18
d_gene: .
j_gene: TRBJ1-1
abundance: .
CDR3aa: CASSPFPGDLNTEAFF
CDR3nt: TGTGCCAGCTCACCATTTCCCGGGGACTTGAACACTGAAGCTTTCTTT

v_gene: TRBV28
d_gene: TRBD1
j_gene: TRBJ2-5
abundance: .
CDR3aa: CASTDRVGGGYF
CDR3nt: TGTGCCAGCACCGACAGGGTTGGAGGAGGGTACTTC

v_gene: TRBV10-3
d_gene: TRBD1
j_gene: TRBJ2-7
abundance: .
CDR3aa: CAATGGSYEQYF
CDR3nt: TGTGCCGCCACAGGGGGGTCCTACGAGCAGTACTTC

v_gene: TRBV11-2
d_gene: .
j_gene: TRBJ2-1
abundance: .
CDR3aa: CASSLDFGTPTSEQFF
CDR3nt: TGTGCCAGCAGCTTAGATTTCGGGACTCCTACCAGTGAGCAGTTCTTC

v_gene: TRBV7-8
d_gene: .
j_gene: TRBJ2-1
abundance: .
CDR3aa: CASSLIFHNEQFF
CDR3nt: TGTGCCAGCAGCTTAATTTTTCACAATGAGCAGTTCTTC

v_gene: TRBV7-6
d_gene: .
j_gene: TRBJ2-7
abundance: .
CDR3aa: CASSTRRDAPYEQYF
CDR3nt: TGTGCCAGCAGCACTAGGCGGGATGCCCCCTACGAGCAGTACTTC

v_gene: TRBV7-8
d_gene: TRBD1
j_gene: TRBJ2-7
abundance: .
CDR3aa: CASSVWQGAYEQYF
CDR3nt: TGTGCCAGCAGCGTCTGGCAGGGGGCCTACGAGCAGTACTTC

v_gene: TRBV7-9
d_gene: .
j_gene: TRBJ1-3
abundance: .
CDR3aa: CASSSGERSGNTIYF
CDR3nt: TGTGCCAGCAGCTCCGGCGAGAGGTCTGGAAACACCATATATTTT

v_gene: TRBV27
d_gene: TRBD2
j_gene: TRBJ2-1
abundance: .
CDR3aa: CASSFTGGHRIEQFF
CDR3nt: TGTGCCAGCAGTTTTACGGGAGGGCATAGGATTGAGCAGTTCTTC

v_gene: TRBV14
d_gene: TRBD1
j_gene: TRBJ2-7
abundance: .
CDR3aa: CASSQPGQVYEQYF
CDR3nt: TGTGCCAGCAGCCAACCGGGACAGGTGTACGAGCAGTACTTC

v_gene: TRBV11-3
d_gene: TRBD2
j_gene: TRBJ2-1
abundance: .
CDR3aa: CASSYSGSDNEQFF
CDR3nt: TGTGCCAGCAGTTATAGCGGGAGTGACAATGAGCAGTTCTTC

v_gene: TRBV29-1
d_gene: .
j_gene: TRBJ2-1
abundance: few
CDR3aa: CSVEGKLTRSWLSTGNEQFF
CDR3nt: TGCAGCGTTGAGGGGAAGCTTACGCGGTCATGGCTCTCCACGGGGAATGAGCAGTTCTTC

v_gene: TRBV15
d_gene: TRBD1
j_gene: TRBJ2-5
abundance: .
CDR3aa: CATSGQGGAETQYF
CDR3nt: TGTGCCACCTCGGGACAGGGGGGAGCAGAGACCCAGTACTTC

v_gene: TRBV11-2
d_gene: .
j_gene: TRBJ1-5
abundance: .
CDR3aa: CASSYEGSNQPQHF
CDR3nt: TGTGCCAGCAGCTACGAGGGGAGCAATCAGCCCCAGCATTTT

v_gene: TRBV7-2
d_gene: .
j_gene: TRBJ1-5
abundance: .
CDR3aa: CASSLAAGAPVQPQHF
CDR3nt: TGTGCCAGCAGCTTAGCCGCGGGGGCGCCCGTCCAGCCCCAGCATTTT

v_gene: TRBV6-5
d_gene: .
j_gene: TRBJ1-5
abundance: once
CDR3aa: CASSDHMGEPQHF
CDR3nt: TGTGCCAGCAGTGATCACATGGGTGAGCCCCAGCATTTT

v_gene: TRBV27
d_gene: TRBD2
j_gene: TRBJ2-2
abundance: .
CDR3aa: CASSLFVASGSMNTGELFF
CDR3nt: TGTGCCAGCAGTTTATTTGTAGCTAGCGGGAGCATGAACACCGGGGAGCTGTTTTTT

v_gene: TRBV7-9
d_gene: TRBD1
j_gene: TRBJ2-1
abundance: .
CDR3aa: CASSSGQGAYNEQFF
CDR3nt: TGTGCCAGCAGCTCGGGACAGGGAGCCTACAATGAGCAGTTCTTC

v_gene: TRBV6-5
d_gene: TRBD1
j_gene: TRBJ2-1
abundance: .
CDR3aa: CASSLSGQGAFEQFF
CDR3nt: TGTGCCAGCAGTTTATCGGGACAGGGGGCCTTTGAGCAGTTCTTC

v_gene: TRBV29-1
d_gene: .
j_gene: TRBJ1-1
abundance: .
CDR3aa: CSVEFPDTENTEAFF
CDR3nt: TGCAGCGTTGAATTCCCGGACACCGAGAACACTGAAGCTTTCTTT

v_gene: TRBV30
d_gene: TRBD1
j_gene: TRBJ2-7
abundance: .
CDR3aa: CAWVGQGAYEQYF
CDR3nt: TGTGCCTGGGTAGGACAGGGAGCGTACGAGCAGTACTTC

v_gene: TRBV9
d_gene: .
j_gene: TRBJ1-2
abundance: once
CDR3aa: CASSVVPAFVYTF
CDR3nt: TGTGCCAGCAGCGTAGTGCCAGCTTTTGTCTACACCTTC

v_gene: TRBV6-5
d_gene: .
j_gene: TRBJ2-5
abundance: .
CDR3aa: CASSFQGATDQYF
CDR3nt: TGTGCCAGCAGTTTCCAAGGTGCTACGGACCAGTACTTC

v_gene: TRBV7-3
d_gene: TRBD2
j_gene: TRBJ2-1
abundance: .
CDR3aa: CASSQLAGLSNEQFF
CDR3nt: TGTGCCAGCAGCCAACTAGCGGGATTATCCAATGAGCAGTTCTTC

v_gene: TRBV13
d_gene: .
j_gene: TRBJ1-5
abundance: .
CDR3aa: CASSLGPGSNQPQHF
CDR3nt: TGTGCCAGCAGCTTAGGCCCAGGGTCCAATCAGCCCCAGCATTTT

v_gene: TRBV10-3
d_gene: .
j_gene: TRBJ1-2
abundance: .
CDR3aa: CAISESGTANYGYTF
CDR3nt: TGTGCCATCAGTGAGTCTGGGACGGCTAACTATGGCTACACCTTC

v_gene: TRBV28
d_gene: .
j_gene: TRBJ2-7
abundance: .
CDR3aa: CASSPGQNTYEQYF
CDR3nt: TGTGCCAGCAGCCCTGGACAGAACACCTACGAGCAGTACTTC

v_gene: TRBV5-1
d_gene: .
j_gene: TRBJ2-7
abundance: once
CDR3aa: CASRGQTYEQYF
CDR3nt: TGCGCCAGCCGGGGGCAGACCTACGAGCAGTACTTC

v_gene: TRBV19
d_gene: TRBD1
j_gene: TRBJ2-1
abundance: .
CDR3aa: CASSSTNRGPSDNEQFF
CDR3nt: TGTGCCAGTAGTTCTACGAACAGGGGGCCGTCGGACAATGAGCAGTTCTTC

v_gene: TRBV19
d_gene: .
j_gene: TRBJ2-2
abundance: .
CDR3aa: CASIDRTNTGELFF
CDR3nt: TGTGCCAGTATAGACAGGACTAACACCGGGGAGCTGTTTTTT

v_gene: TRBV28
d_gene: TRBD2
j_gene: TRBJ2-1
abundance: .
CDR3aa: CASSFSGHGGRYNEQFF
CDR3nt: TGTGCCAGCAGTTTCTCTGGGCACGGCGGGAGGTACAATGAGCAGTTCTTC

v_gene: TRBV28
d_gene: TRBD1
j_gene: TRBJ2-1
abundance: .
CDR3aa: CASKGQGNNEQFF
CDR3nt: TGTGCCAGCAAGGGACAGGGGAACAATGAGCAGTTCTTC

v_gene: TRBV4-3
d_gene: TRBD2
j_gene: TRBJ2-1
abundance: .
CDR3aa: CASSQGGDSEQFF
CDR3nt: TGCGCCAGCAGCCAGGGAGGGGATAGTGAGCAGTTCTTC

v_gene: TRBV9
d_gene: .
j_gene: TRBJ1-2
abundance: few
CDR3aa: CASSRYTGYTF
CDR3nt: TGTGCCAGCAGCAGATACACAGGCTACACCTTC

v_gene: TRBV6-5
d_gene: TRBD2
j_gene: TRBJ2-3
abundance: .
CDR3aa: CASSSFLAASTDTQYF
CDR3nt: TGTGCCAGCAGTTCGTTTCTAGCGGCTAGCACAGATACGCAGTATTTT

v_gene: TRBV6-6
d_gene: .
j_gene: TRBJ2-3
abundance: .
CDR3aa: CASSYSGFGTDTQYF
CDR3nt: TGTGCCAGCAGTTACTCAGGGTTTGGAACAGATACGCAGTATTTT

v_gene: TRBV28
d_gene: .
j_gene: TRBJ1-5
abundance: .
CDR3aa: CASSLFARDQPQHF
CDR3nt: TGTGCCAGCAGTTTATTTGCCAGGGATCAGCCCCAGCATTTT

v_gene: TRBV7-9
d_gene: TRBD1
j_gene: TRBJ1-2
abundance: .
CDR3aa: CASSPAGQGLSGYTF
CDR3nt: TGTGCCAGCAGCCCCGCGGGACAGGGATTGAGTGGCTACACCTTC

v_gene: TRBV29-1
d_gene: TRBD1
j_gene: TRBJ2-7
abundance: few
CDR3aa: CSGLDRVYEQYF
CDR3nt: TGCAGCGGGTTGGACAGGGTCTACGAGCAGTACTTC

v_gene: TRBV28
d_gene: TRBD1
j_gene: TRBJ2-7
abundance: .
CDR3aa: CASSTRFRGFPYEQYF
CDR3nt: TGTGCCAGCAGTACTCGATTCAGGGGGTTTCCCTACGAGCAGTACTTC

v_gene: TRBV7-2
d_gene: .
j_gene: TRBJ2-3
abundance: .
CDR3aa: CASTLPGADTQYF
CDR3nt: TGTGCCAGCACCTTGCCGGGGGCAGATACGCAGTATTTT

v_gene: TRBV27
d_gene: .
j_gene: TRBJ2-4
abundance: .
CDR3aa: CASSHDRAKNIQYF
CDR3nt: TGTGCCAGCAGCCACGACAGAGCCAAAAACATTCAGTACTTC

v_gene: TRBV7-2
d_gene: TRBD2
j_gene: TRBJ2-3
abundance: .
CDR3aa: CASSSPGRLEGTDTQYF
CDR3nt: TGTGCCAGCAGCTCCCCCGGGAGGCTCGAGGGAACAGATACGCAGTATTTT

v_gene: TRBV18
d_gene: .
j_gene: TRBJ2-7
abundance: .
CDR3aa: CASSPGAGYYEQYF
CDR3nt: TGTGCCAGCTCCCCCGGCGCAGGGTACTACGAGCAGTACTTC

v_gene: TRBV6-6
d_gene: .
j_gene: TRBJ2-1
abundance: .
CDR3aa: CASSYANEQFF
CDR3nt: TGTGCCAGCAGTTACGCAAATGAGCAGTTCTTC

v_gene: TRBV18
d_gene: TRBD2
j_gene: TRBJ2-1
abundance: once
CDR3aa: CASSPYTSGYNEQFF
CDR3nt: TGTGCCAGCTCACCATATACTAGCGGCTACAATGAGCAGTTCTTC